This T cell receptor beta chain was profiled in a study of shared clonotypes between healthy human individuals. TCRdb keeps only in-frame clones here, not all; method: immunoSEQ multiplex PCR. The table records 150,000 to 200,000 clones, 85% to 95% of them present only once. There are 14 residues in the CDR3. The V gene's germline CDR1 is SGHRS and CDR2 YFSETQ. Between the trimmed V and J ends, which lost 3 bases and 3 bases, there was a span of 9 bases. The sequence derives from a woman in her 30s in good health. Input material: naive CD4+ T cells sorted from blood. Subset reported: CD45RA+ positively selected. This chain uses TRBV5-1 with TRBJ2-2; perhaps TRBD1 as D (6 bases). The CDR3 DNA reads as TGCGCCAGCAGCTCGGGACATTACACCGGGGAGCTGTTTTTT. Translation: CASSSGHYTGELFF.